A single sample is the source of the 30 T cell receptor beta chains below, sequenced in a study of shared clonotypes between healthy human individuals. Naive CD8 cells comprised CD45RO-negative, CCR7-positively selected cells, excluding terminally differentiated effector memory CD45RA+ cells. The protocol was immunoSEQ multiplex PCR, while the TCRdb copy is restricted to in-frame clones and leaves out a portion. Of around 1.9 million clones in the sample, 85% to 95% are singletons; the top ten hold 1.7%. Sequencing used naive CD8+ T cells from PBMCs. The receptors derive from a man in his late teens or twenties in good health. Some clones in this sample may be carry-over from other donors' samples.

This clone has just one count. This rearrangement joins TRBV19 to TRBJ2-5, with a possible D match to TRBD2 (5 bases). Trimming took off 3 bases at V and 2 bases at J, with 7 bases between the two ends. Germline CDR1 is LNHDA and CDR2 is SQIVND (reference sequence). The CDR3 extends over 13 amino acids. CDR3 DNA: TGTGCCAGTAGTATGGACTGGCAAGAGACCCAGTACTTC. Amino acid sequence: CASSMDWQETQYF.

The chain carries TRBV27 and TRBJ2-7; TRBD1 aligns across 10 bases. Germline V gene data show CDR1 as MNHEY and CDR2 as SMNVEV (reference sequence). The length of the CDR3 is 14 residues. The J segment lost 4 bases and the V segment lost 6 bases, leaving 6 bases of the junction unmatched. CDR3 bases: TGTGCCAGCAGCAGACAGGGGGCAGGGTACGAGCAGTACTTC. Amino acid sequence: CASSRQGAGYEQYF.

The chain combines TRBV10-2 with TRBJ2-7; D is perhaps TRBD2 (6 bases). V dropped 5 bases and J dropped 3 bases, with 11 bases sitting between them. CDR1 and CDR2 from the germline V gene are WSHSY and SAAADI. This CDR3 comprises 13 residues. The CDR3 reads CASSPGLDYEQYF. Here the CDR3 DNA reads TGCGCCAGCAGTCCGGGACTGGACTACGAGCAGTACTTC.

The V gene is TRBV7-9, the J gene TRBJ2-6; D call uncertain. CDR1 SEHNR and CDR2 FQNEAQ come from the germline V gene (reference sequence). CDR3 length: 15 residues. Trimming removed 4 bases from V and 0 bases from J, with 7 bases in between. For the CDR3, the DNA is TGTGCCAGCAGCTCAGGTAGCTCTGGGGCCAACGTCCTGACTTTC. It translates to CASSSGSSGANVLTF.

V and J are TRBV7-2 and TRBJ2-7; TRBD2 matches at 10 bases. Germline CDR1 is SGHTA and CDR2 is FQGNSA. The CDR3 is 14 residues long. V lost 1 base to trimming and J lost 6 bases; unmatched junction nucleotides: 3. The CDR3 is CASSLVWTSGEQYF. The CDR3 bases are TGTGCCAGCAGCTTAGTTTGGACTAGCGGCGAGCAGTACTTC.

The V gene is TRBV10-2, the J gene TRBJ2-7; a possible D gene is TRBD1 (6 bases). Germline V gene lookup returns CDR1 WSHSY and CDR2 SAAADI. Deletions cut 6 bases from V and 7 bases from J, with 22 bases between. The CDR3 has 15 amino acids. In DNA form, the CDR3 reads TGCGCCAGCAGCACAACAGGGTTCGTGAGGGTAGAGCAGTACTTC. This gives the protein CASSTTGFVRVEQYF.

This clone is a singleton in its sample. The chain couples TRBV9 to TRBJ2-2, with TRBD2 identical over 9 bases. The CDR3 extends over 16 amino acids. V dropped 4 bases and J dropped 7; count of bases not matched to a gene: 11. CDR1 is SGDLS and CDR2 is YYNGEE in the germline V gene. The CDR3 sequence is CASSPTSGYTGGELFF. The CDR3 bases are TGTGCCAGCAGCCCCACTAGCGGGTACACGGGCGGGGAGCTGTTTTTT.

Comments on this clone: The same CDR3 also results from other DNA sequences found in this sample. The chain combines TRBV9 with TRBJ2-2; unclear D gene. Trimming stripped 1 base from V and 2 bases from J, with 6 bases between. The CDR3 runs to 14 residues. Germline CDR1 is SGDLS and CDR2 is YYNGEE. DNA of the CDR3: TGTGCCAGCAGCGTAAGTGGAAACACCGGGGAGCTGTTTTTT. Translated: CASSVSGNTGELFF.

The V and J genes are TRBV7-3 and TRBJ2-2; D is ambiguous. The CDR3 sequence is 18 residues long. Germline assignment: CDR1 SGHTA and CDR2 FQGTGA. V dropped 2 bases and J dropped 4 bases, with 20 bases sitting between them. Here the CDR3 DNA reads TGTGCCAGCAGCTTAGACACTACTGCGGCCACCTCCACCGGGGAGCTGTTTTTT. It yields the protein CASSLDTTAATSTGELFF.

Worth noting for this clone: It is likely a read error, because the conserved phenylalanine at the end of the CDR3 is missing. The DNA is omitted, as the CDR3 cannot be located on it reliably, and the CDR3 follows TCRdb's listing. This chain connects TRBV6-1 to TRBJ2-6; TRBD1 is the table's D call and was not checked against the DNA. Looked up from germline, CDR1 is MNHNS and CDR2 is SASEGT. The CDR3 is 12 residues long, counting both termini. CDR3 loop: CASSEPGDSRSR.

The V and J genes are TRBV7-9 and TRBJ2-5; no reliable D call. V lost 11 bases and J lost 4, with 11 bases in between. Germline V gene lookup returns CDR1 SEHNR and CDR2 FQNEAQ (reference sequence). The CDR3 loop spans 11 amino acids. CDR3: CAVKAGETQYF. DNA of the CDR3: TGTGCCGTGAAGGCAGGAGAGACCCAGTACTTC.

This clone appeared a single time. V usage is TRBV5-1 and J usage is TRBJ1-1; D not resolved. The CDR3 is 14 amino acids. Germline V gene lookup returns CDR1 SGHRS and CDR2 YFSETQ. V was cut by 2 bases and J by 0 bases, with 8 bases left in between. CDR3 DNA sequence: TGCGCCAGCAGCTTTAGACTGCTGAACACTGAAGCTTTCTTT. Amino acid sequence: CASSFRLLNTEAFF.

The chain couples TRBV7-3 to TRBJ2-1; D is undetermined. Germline V lookup: CDR1 SGHTA, CDR2 FQGTGA. The ends were cut back, 5 bases at V and 1 base at J, with 15 bases in the middle. The CDR3 consists of 16 residues. CDR3 in DNA: TGTGCCAGCAGCCCTCTGGGCCCCACATCCTACAATGAGCAGTTCTTC. This codes for CASSPLGPTSYNEQFF.

In the case of this clone: This sample includes further DNA sequences coding for the same CDR3. The V call is TRBV28, the J call TRBJ2-1; the match to TRBD2 covers 12 bases. Germline-derived CDR1 and CDR2 are MDHEN and SYDVKM. V lost 8 bases and J lost 0; bases outside the gene matches: 2. The CDR3 runs 15 residues. As DNA, the CDR3 is TGTGCCAGCCGGGGACTAGCGGGCTCCTACAATGAGCAGTTCTTC. Encoded protein: CASRGLAGSYNEQFF.

This rearrangement joins TRBV28 to TRBJ1-1; 7 bases fit TRBD1. The CDR3 contains 16 residues. Germline lookup yields CDR1 MDHEN and CDR2 SYDVKM. V gave up 5 bases and J gave up 0 bases; unmatched junction bases: 9. CDR3 bases: TGTGCCAGCAGTCCACAGGGGCGACTAATGAACACTGAAGCTTTCTTT. Encoded protein: CASSPQGRLMNTEAFF.

The V call is TRBV28, the J call TRBJ2-7, with a weak D call TRBD1 (6 bases). The CDR3 is made up of 14 amino acids. V lost 3 bases, J lost 4 bases, and 13 bases lay in between. Germline V gene data show CDR1 as MDHEN and CDR2 as SYDVKM. The CDR3 region is CASSFRGSGYEQYF. The DNA for the CDR3 is TGTGCCAGCAGTTTTAGGGGGAGTGGGTACGAGCAGTACTTC.

Notes on this clone: Distinct nucleotide sequences in the sample also encode this CDR3. The chain employs TRBV28 and TRBJ2-5; weak D call: TRBD2 (5 bases). Germline CDR1 MDHEN, CDR2 SYDVKM. This CDR3 has 13 residues. The V end was cut by 3 bases, the J end by 2 bases, with 7 bases between. CDR3 coding DNA: TGTGCCAGCAGTTTCCGGGGACAAGAGACCCAGTACTTC. Amino acid sequence: CASSFRGQETQYF. Full variable domain (rest looked up from reference TRBV28 and TRBJ2-5): DVKVTQSSRYLVKRTGEKVFLECVQDMDHENMFWYRQDPGLGLRLIYFSYDVKMKEKGDIPEGYSVSREKKERFSLILESASTNQTSMYLCASSFRGQETQYFGPGTRLLVL.

This chain links TRBV7-2 with TRBJ2-5; D is perhaps TRBD2 (6 bases). Germline V lookup: CDR1 SGHTA, CDR2 FQGNSA. Deletions cut 5 bases from V and 0 bases from J, with 16 bases between. There are 16 residues in the CDR3. CDR3 protein: CASSQRRAGNQETQYF. CDR3 DNA sequence: TGTGCCAGCAGCCAAAGGAGGGCGGGTAACCAAGAGACCCAGTACTTC.

V and J are TRBV9 and TRBJ2-3; D gene ambiguous. This CDR3 contains 14 residues. Germline CDR1 SGDLS, CDR2 YYNGEE. V lost 0 bases and J lost 2, with 7 bases in between. CDR3 amino acids: CASSVAQSTDTQYF. CDR3 nucleotide sequence: TGTGCCAGCAGCGTAGCCCAGTCCACAGATACGCAGTATTTT.

The V gene is TRBV4-3, the J gene TRBJ2-1; TRBD2 agrees at 10 bases. CDR1 LGHNA and CDR2 YSLEER come from the germline V gene. The trim removed 3 bases at V and 8 bases at J, leaving 7 bases unmatched. CDR3 length equals 15 residues. In DNA form, the CDR3 reads TGCGCCAGCAGCCATGAGCGGGAGGGCGGATATGAGCAGTTCTTC. Its translation: CASSHEREGGYEQFF.

V is TRBV15 and J is TRBJ2-3; possible D gene TRBD2, 6 bases. V dropped 3 bases and J dropped 5 bases, with 21 bases sitting between them. This CDR3 region has 17 residues. CDR1 is LNHNV, CDR2 YYDKDF, per germline (reference sequence). CDR3 bases: TGTGCCACCAGCAGGGTTGAAACCCGGGAGAGCGGAGATACGCAGTATTTT. This sequence encodes CATSRVETRESGDTQYF.

The chain joins TRBV2 to TRBJ2-3, with D perhaps matching TRBD2 (5 bases). Germline V lookup: CDR1 SNHLY, CDR2 FYNNEI. Trimming took off 8 bases at V and 6 bases at J, with 12 bases between the two ends. The CDR3 runs 12 residues. CDR3 in amino acids: CASVTRADTQYF. CDR3 bases: TGTGCCAGCGTTACTAGAGCCGATACGCAGTATTTT.

The V and J genes are TRBV4-3 and TRBJ1-5, with TRBD1 identical over 10 bases. J lost 6 bases, V lost 3 bases, and 11 bases had no gene match. CDR3 size: 17 residues. The germline V gene encodes CDR1 LGHNA and CDR2 YSLEER. CDR3 DNA: TGCGCCAGCAGCCAGGACCCGGGACAGGGGACGACTCAGCCCCAGCATTTT. Translating gives CASSQDPGQGTTQPQHF.

The sample holds one count of this clone. The CDR3 loop is CASSQEAANTEAFF. In DNA form, the CDR3 reads TGTGCCAGCAGCCAAGAAGCGGCGAACACTGAAGCTTTCTTT. The chain employs TRBV14 and TRBJ1-1; D is uncertain. Trimming removed 0 bases at V and 1 base at J, with 6 bases between. Germline values: CDR1 SGHDN, CDR2 FVKESK. The CDR3 consists of 14 residues.

This clone was seen once. The chain joins TRBV14 to TRBJ2-7, with TRBD2 identical over 8 bases. The germline CDR1 and CDR2 sequences are SGHDN and FVKESK. Trimming took 1 base from V and 2 from J; bases not matched to a gene: 1. This CDR3 is 14 amino acids long. In DNA, the CDR3 is TGTGCCAGCAGCCAAGTAGCGGGACCCTACGAGCAGTACTTC. It specifies CASSQVAGPYEQYF. Looking up the rest from reference TRBV14 and TRBJ2-7 gives the full variable domain: EAGVTQFPSHSVIEKGQTVTLRCDPISGHDNLYWYRRVMGKEIKFLLHFVKESKQDESGMPNNRFLAERTGGTYSTLKVQPAELEDSGVYFCASSQVAGPYEQYFGPGTRLTVT.

V and J are TRBV28 and TRBJ2-1; D is unresolved. Trimming cost V 6 bases and J 12 bases, with 18 bases left between them. Germline loops: CDR1 MDHEN, CDR2 SYDVKM. The CDR3 sequence is 13 residues long. The CDR3 DNA reads TGTGCCAGCAGCTCTCTCATGGAGCCTGGGCAGTTCTTC. This sequence encodes CASSSLMEPGQFF.

The rearrangement uses TRBV5-1 and TRBJ2-1; D assignment may be TRBD1 or TRBD2 (5 bases each). The CDR3 loop spans 16 amino acids. Germline loops: CDR1 SGHRS, CDR2 YFSETQ. Between the trimmed V and J ends, which lost 0 bases and 2 bases, there was a span of 12 bases. CDR3 nucleotides: TGCGCCAGCAGCTTGGTCGGGAAGGGGCCCTACAATGAGCAGTTCTTC. This translates into CASSLVGKGPYNEQFF.

This clone has only one observation. Other DNA variants within this sample encode the same CDR3. The chain is built from TRBV4-1 and TRBJ2-7, with 7 bases identical to TRBD1. This CDR3 is 14 amino acids long. Germline V gene sequence: CDR1 MGHRA, CDR2 YSYEKL. V shed 3 bases and J 1 base; nucleotides not matched to a gene: 3. This chain's CDR3 is CASSQGDRSYEQYF. The CDR3 DNA reads as TGCGCCAGCAGCCAGGGGGACAGATCCTACGAGCAGTACTTC.

This CDR3 is CASSLSTIPSNTGELFF. The CDR3 region has the DNA TGTGCCAGCAGTTTATCCACTATACCGTCGAACACCGGGGAGCTGTTTTTT. The chain combines TRBV27 with TRBJ2-2; D remains ambiguous. The germline CDR1 and CDR2 sequences are MNHEY and SMNVEV (reference sequence). The CDR3 totals 17 residues. V shed 0 bases and J shed 0 bases, with 11 bases lying between them.

This clone has more than one count but fewer than ten. The chain uses TRBV6-1 and TRBJ2-2, with a weak D call TRBD1 (5 bases). CDR3 length: 13 residues. V dropped 2 bases and J dropped 6 bases, with 7 bases sitting between them. Germline CDR1 reads MNHNS; CDR2 reads SASEGT. The CDR3 DNA is TGTGCCAGCAGTGAAATGGGGCCCGGGGAGCTGTTTTTT. This sequence encodes CASSEMGPGELFF.